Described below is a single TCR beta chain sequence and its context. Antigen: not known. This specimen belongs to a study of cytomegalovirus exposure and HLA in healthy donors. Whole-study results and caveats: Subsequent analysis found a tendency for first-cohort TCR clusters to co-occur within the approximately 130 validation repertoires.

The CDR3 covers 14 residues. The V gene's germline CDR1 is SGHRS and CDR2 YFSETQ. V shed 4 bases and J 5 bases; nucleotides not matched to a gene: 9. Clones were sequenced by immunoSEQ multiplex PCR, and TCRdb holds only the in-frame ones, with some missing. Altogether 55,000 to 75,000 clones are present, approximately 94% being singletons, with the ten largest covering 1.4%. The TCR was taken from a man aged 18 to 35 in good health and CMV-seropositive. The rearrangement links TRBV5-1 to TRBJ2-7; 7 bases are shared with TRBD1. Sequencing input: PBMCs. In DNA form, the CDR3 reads TGCGCCAGCAGCGTGGACAGGCTATCCCACGAGCAGTACTTC. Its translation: CASSVDRLSHEQYF. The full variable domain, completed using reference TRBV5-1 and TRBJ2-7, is KAGVTQTPRYLIKTRGQQVTLSCSPISGHRSVSWYQQTPGQGLQFLFEYFSETQRNKGNFPGRFSGRQFSNSRSEMNVSTLELGDSALYLCASSVDRLSHEQYFGPGTRLTVT.